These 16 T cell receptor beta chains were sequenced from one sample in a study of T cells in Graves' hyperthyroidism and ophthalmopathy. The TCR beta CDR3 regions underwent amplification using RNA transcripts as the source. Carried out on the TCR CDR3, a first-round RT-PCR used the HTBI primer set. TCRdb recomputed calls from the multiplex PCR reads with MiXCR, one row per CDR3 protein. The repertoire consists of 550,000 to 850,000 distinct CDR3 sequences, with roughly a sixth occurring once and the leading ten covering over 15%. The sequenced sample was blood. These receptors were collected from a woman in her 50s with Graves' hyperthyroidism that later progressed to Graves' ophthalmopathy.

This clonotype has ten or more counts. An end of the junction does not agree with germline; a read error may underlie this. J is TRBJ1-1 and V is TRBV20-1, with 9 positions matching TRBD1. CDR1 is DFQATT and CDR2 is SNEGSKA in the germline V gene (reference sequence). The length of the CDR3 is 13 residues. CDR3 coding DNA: TGCAGTGCCAGAGGGACAGGGTGGATGCAGGCTTTCTTT. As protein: CSARGTGWMQAFF.

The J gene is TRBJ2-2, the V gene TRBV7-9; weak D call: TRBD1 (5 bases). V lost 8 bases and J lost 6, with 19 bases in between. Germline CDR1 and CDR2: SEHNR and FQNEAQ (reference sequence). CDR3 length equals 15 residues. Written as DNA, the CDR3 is TGTGCCAGCGGCAGTCCCAGGGATCTGTCCGGGGAGCTGTTTTTT. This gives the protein CASGSPRDLSGELFF.

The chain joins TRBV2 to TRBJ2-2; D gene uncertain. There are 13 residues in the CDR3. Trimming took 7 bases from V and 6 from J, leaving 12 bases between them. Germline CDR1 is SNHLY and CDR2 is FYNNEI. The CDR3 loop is CASTPYRAGELFF. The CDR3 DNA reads TGTGCCAGCACCCCTTATAGGGCCGGGGAGCTGTTTTTT.

The CDR3 reads CASSLAGVSGASGYTF. The DNA for the CDR3 is TGTGCCAGCAGTTTAGCGGGAGTGTCGGGTGCATCGGGCTACACCTTC. The chain recombines TRBV27 with TRBJ1-2; D remains unclear. With 2 bases removed from V and 8 bases from J, the gap between germline ends came to 21 bases. Germline CDR1 and CDR2: MNHEY and SMNVEV (reference sequence). The CDR3 sequence is 16 residues long.

DNA for the CDR3: TGTGCCAGCAGCTTAGAGGGTCAGGCGGTTCAGCCCCAGCATTTT. This sequence encodes CASSLEGQAVQPQHF. The J gene is TRBJ1-5, the V gene TRBV7-2; D not certain. V was trimmed by 1 base and J by 6 bases, leaving 13 bases between them. The CDR3 is 15 residues long. The germline CDR1 and CDR2 sequences are SGHTA and FQGNSA.

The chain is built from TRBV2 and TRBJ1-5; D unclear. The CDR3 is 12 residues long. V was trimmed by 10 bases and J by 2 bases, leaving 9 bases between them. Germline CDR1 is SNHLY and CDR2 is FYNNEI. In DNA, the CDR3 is TGTGCCACAACGGACGGCAATCAGCCCCAGCATTTT. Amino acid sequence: CATTDGNQPQHF.

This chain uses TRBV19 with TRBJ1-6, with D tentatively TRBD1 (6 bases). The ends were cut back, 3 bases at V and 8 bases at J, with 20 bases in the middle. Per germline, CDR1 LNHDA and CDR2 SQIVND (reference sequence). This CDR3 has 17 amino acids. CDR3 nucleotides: TGTGCCAGTAGTATCGGGTCTGGAGCAGGGGTATATTCACCCCTCCACTTT. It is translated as CASSIGSGAGVYSPLHF.

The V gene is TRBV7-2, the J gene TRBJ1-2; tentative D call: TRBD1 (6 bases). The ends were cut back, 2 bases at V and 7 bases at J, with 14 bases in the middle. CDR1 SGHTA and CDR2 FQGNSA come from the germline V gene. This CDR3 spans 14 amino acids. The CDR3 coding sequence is TGTGCCAGCAGCTTAACCCAGGGGCCCATTGGCTACACCTTC. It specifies CASSLTQGPIGYTF.

CDR3 bases: TGTGCCAGCAGCTTGGTGGGACAGGGGCTCCAAGAGACCCAGTACTTC. Amino acid sequence: CASSLVGQGLQETQYF. The rearrangement joins TRBV11-2 to TRBJ2-5; 10 positions agree with TRBD1. The V gene end was trimmed by 3 bases and the J gene end by 1 base; junction bases not matched to a gene: 5. CDR3 length: 16 amino acids. Per the germline V gene, CDR1 is SGHAT and CDR2 is FQNNGV.

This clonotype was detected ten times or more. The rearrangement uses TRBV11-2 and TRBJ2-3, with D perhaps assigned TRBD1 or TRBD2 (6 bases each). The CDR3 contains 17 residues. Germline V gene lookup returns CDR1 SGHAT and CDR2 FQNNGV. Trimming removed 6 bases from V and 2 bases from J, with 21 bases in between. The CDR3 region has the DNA TGTGCCAGCAGACGGCGGGACACGGGTGGGTCCACAGATACGCAGTATTTT. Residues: CASRRRDTGGSTDTQYF.

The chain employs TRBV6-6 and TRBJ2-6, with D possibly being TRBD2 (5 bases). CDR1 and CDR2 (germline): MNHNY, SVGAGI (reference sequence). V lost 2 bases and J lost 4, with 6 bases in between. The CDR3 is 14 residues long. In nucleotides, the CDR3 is TGTGCCAGCAGTTACCCGGGGGGGGCCAACGTCCTGACTTTC. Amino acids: CASSYPGGANVLTF.

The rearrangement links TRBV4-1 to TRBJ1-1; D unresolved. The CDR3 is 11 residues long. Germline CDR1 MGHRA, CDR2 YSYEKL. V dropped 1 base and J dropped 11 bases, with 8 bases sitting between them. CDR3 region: CASSQGADAFF. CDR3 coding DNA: TGCGCCAGCAGCCAAGGGGCCGATGCTTTCTTT.

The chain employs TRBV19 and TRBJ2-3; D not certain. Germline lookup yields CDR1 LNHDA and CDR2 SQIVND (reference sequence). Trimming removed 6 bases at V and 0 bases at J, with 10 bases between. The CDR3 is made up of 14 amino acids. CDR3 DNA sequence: TGTGCCAGTAGCCCCCAATCTAGCACAGATACGCAGTATTTT. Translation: CASSPQSSTDTQYF.

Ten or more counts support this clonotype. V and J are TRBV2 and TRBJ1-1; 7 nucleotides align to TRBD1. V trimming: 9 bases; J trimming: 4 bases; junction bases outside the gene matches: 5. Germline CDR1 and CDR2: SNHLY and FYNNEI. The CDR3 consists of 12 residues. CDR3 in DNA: TGTGCCAGAAGACAGGGTGGCACTGAAGCTTTCTTT. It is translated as CARRQGGTEAFF.

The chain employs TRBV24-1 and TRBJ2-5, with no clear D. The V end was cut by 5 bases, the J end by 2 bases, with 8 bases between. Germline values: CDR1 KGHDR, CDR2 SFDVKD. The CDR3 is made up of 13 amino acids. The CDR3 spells CATSVPGQETQYF. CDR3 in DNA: TGTGCCACCAGTGTTCCTGGGCAAGAGACCCAGTACTTC.

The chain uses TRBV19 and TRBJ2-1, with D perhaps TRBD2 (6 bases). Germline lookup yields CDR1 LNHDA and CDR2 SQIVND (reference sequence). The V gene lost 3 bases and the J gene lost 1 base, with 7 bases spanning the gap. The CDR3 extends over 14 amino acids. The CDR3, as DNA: TGTGCCAGTAGTATGGGGACTTCCTACAATGAGCAGTTCTTC. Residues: CASSMGTSYNEQFF. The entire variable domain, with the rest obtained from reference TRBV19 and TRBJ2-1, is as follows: DGGITQSPKYLFRKEGQNVTLSCEQNLNHDAMYWYRQDPGQGLRLIYYSQIVNDFQKGDIAEGYSVSREKKESFPLTVTSAQKNPTAFYLCASSMGTSYNEQFFGPGTRLTVL.